The 3 T cell receptor beta chains below come from one sample, sequenced in a study of blood T cells in healthy people across ages. Then a second PCR, running roughly 7 to 11 cycles, was carried out with a sample-barcoded 5' primer and a J-beta primer mix. TCRdb re-called the 5' RACE reads with MiXCR, one entry per CDR3 protein. The sample has around 790,000 distinct CDR3 sequences, under 55% seen once. The sequenced sample was blood. The origin of the receptors is a man in his sixties in good health.

The chain combines TRBV20-1 with TRBJ2-6, with unresolved D. The V gene lost 0 bases and the J gene lost 4 bases, with 10 bases spanning the gap. The germline gives CDR1 DFQATT, CDR2 SNEGSKA (reference sequence). CDR3 length equals 15 residues. The CDR3, as DNA: TGCAGTGCTAGAGATTCGAGTTCCGGGGCCAACGTCCTGACTTTC. As protein: CSARDSSSGANVLTF.

This clonotype has ten or more counts. The genes are TRBV7-2 and TRBJ2-1; D may match TRBD1 or TRBD2 (5 bases each). In germline, CDR1 is SGHTA, CDR2 FQGNSA. This CDR3 region has 16 residues. V was cut by 7 bases and J by 2 bases, with 18 bases left in between. The CDR3 is CASTQRRGATYNEQFF. DNA for the CDR3: TGTGCCAGCACCCAACGTCGGGGCGCCACCTACAATGAGCAGTTCTTC.

The V gene is TRBV6-5, the J gene TRBJ1-5; TRBD1 matches at 8 bases. This CDR3 has 13 amino acids. The V and J ends lost 8 bases and 3 bases, in that order; junction bases with no gene match: 3. The germline CDR1 and CDR2 sequences are MNHEY and SVGAGI. The CDR3 DNA sequence: TGTGCCAGCCGGACAGGGATCAATCAGCCCCAGCATTTT. This translates into CASRTGINQPQHF.